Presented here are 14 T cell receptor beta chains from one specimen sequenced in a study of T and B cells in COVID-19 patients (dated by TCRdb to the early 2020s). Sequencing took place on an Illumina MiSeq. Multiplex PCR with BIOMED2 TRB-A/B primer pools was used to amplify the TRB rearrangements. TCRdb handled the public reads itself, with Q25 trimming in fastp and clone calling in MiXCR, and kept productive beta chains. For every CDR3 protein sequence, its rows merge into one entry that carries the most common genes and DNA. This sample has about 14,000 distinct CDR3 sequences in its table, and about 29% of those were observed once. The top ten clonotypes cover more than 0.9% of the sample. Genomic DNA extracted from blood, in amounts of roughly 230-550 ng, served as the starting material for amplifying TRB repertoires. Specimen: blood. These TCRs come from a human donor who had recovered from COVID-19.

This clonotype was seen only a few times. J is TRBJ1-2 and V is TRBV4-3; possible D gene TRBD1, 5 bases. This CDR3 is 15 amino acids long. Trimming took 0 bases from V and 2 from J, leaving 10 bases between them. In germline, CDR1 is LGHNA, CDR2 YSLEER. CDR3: CASSQEGNRNYGYTF. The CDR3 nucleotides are TGCGCCAGCAGCCAAGAGGGTAACAGGAACTATGGCTACACCTTC.

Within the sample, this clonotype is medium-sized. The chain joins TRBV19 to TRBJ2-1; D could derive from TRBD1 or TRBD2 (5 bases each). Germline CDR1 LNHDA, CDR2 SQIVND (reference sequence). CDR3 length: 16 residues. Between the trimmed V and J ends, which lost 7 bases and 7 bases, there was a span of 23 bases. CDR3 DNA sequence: TGTGCCAGTACCCATCTGGGTGGGGGAGAGCTAAATGAGCAGTTCTTC. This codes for CASTHLGGGELNEQFF.

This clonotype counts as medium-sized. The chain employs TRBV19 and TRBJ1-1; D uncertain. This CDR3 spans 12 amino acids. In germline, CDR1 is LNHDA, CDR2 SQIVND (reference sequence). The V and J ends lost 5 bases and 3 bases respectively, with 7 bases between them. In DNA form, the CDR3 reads TGTGCCAGTAGTCGCGGGGACACTGAAGCTTTCTTT. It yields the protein CASSRGDTEAFF.

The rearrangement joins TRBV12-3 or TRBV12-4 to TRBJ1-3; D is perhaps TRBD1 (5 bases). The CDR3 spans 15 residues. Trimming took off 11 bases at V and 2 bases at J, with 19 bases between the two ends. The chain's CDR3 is CAGSRGVAPGNTIYF. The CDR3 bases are TGTGCCGGTAGTCGGGGCGTCGCGCCTGGAAACACCATATATTTT.

In DNA form, the CDR3 reads TGTGCCAGCAGCTCAGAGCTAGCGGGGGGGCCGGAACCAGATACGCAGTATTTT. Protein: CASSSELAGGPEPDTQYF. The V and J genes are TRBV13 and TRBJ2-3; 12 bases fit TRBD2. Germline V gene sequence: CDR1 PRHDT, CDR2 FYEKMQ (reference sequence). This CDR3 has 18 residues. The ends lost 4 bases at V and 4 bases at J; junction bases unmatched: 12.

The CDR3 sequence: CAITKTEEYGYTF. The DNA of the CDR3 is TGTGCCATCACTAAGACGGAAGAATATGGCTACACCTTC. The chain employs TRBV10-3 and TRBJ1-2; D remains unclear. The CDR3 runs 13 residues. Germline CDR1 is ENHRY and CDR2 is SYGVKD. Deletions cut 7 bases from V and 5 bases from J, with 14 bases between.

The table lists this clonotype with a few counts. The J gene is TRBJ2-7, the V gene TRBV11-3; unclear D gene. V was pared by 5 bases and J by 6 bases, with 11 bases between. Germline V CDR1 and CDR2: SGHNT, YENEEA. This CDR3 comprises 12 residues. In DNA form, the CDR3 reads TGTGCCAGCAGCCCGGGCCGACTCGAGCAGTACTTC. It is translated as CASSPGRLEQYF.

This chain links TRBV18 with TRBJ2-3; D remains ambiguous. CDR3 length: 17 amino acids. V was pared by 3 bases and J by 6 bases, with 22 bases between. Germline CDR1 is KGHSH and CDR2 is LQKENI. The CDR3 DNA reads TGTGCCAGCTCACCGTTCTGGAACAGCGCAGTCGGGGATACGCAGTATTTT. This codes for CASSPFWNSAVGDTQYF.

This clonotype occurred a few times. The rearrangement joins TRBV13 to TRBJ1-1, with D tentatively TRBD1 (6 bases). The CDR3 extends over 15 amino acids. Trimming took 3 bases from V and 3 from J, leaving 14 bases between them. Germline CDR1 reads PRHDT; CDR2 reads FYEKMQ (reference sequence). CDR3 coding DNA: TGTGCCAGCAGCTTTCAACAGGGAGGGGACACTGAAGCTTTCTTT. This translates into CASSFQQGGDTEAFF.

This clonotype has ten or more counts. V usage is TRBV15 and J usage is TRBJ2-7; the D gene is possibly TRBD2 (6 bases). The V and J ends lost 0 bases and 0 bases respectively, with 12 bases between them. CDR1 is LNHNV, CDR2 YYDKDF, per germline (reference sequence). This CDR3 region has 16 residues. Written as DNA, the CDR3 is TGTGCCACCAGCAGAGATCTCTCGGAGGGCTCCTACGAGCAGTACTTC. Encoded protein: CATSRDLSEGSYEQYF.

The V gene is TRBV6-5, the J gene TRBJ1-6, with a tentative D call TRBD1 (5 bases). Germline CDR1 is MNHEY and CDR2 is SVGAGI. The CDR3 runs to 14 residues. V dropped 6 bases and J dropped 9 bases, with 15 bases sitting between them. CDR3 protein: CASSLGQGGSPLHF. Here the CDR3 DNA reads TGTGCCAGCAGCCTAGGACAAGGCGGTTCACCCCTCCACTTT.

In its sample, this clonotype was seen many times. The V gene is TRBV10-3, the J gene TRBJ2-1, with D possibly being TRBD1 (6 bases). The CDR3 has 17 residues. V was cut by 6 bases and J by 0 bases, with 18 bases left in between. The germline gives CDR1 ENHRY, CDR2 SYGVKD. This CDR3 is CAIRADRSQSSYNEQFF. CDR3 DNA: TGTGCCATCAGGGCTGACAGGTCCCAGAGCTCCTACAATGAGCAGTTCTTC.

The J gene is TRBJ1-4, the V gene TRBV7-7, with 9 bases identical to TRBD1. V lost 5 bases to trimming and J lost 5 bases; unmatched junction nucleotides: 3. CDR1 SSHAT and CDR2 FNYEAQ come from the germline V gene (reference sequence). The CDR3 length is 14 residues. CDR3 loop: CASSQGTGNEKLFF. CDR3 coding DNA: TGTGCCAGCAGCCAAGGGACAGGGAATGAAAAACTGTTTTTT.

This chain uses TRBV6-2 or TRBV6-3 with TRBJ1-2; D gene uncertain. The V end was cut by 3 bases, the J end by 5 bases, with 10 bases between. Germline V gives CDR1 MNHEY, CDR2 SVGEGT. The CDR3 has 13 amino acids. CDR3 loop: CASSYEARYGYTF. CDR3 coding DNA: TGTGCCAGCAGTTATGAGGCCCGGTATGGCTACACCTTC.